This T cell receptor beta chain was identified in a study of blood T cells in healthy people across ages. This clonotype showed up just once. A much larger clonotype is one base distant, so this may be a read error. Next came a second PCR, run for about 7 to 12 cycles, which used a sample-barcoded 5' primer along with a J-beta primer mix. From the 5' RACE reads, TCRdb called clonotypes with MiXCR, one entry per CDR3 protein. Counted here are 1.5 million to 2 million distinct CDR3 sequences, 34% occurring once; the ten biggest clones make up around 10%. Germline loops: CDR1 SGHTA, CDR2 FQGNSA. V was pared by 8 bases and J by 4 bases, with 11 bases between. CDR3 size: 12 residues.

This receptor was taken from a woman aged 25 to 45 in good health. Sequencing was done on a sample of blood. The J gene is TRBJ2-5, the V gene TRBV7-2; TRBD1 is a possible D gene (5 bases). In DNA, the CDR3 is TGTGCCAGCCTAGGGGTTCGAGAGACCCAGTACTTC. Residues: CASLGVRETQYF.